Listed below are T cell receptor beta chains from one sample, sequenced in a study of post-analysis software for immune sequencing data. MiXCR was run by TCRdb on the PCR reads, yielding one entry per CDR3 protein. The table includes more than 500,000 distinct CDR3 sequences, around 34% detected once. What was sequenced was blood. These receptors all stem from a girl aged 2-17 years with multiple sclerosis. Each CDR3 is given with its conserved first and last residue. The D gene is left open where the match is weak. Part of the rows lack a size; the others show once, few, many or a class for expanded clones.

D	size	V	J	DNA	CDR3
.	.	TRBV12-5	TRBJ2-1	TGTGCTAGTGGCCCCGGGGTGGTTAGCTCCTACAATGAGCAGTTCTTC	CASGPGVVSSYNEQFF
.	.	TRBV5-1	TRBJ2-4	TGCGCCAGCAGCTTGACATACCAGGACATTCAGTACTTC	CASSLTYQDIQYF
.	.	TRBV12-3/TRBV12-4	TRBJ1-5	TGTGCCAGCAGTTATCAGGATAGCAATCAGCCCCAGCATTTT	CASSYQDSNQPQHF
.	.	TRBV20-1	TRBJ2-5	TGCGGTGCTGGGGTGGGGGGCAACCAAGAGACCCAGTACTTC	CGAGVGGNQETQYF
TRBD1	.	TRBV5-4	TRBJ2-2	TGTGCCAGCAGCGGCAGGGGGCGGAACACCGGGGAGCTGTTTTTT	CASSGRGRNTGELFF
.	few	TRBV10-3	TRBJ1-2	TGTGTCATCTCGGCAGGGTATGGCTACACCTTC	CVISAGYGYTF
.	.	TRBV6-5	TRBJ2-3	TGTGCCAGCAGTACATTCGGCAGGATGAGCACAGATACGCAGTATTTT	CASSTFGRMSTDTQYF
.	few	TRBV5-1	TRBJ2-1	TGCGCCAGCAGCTGGTCGGGTTCCCGCGGTGAGCAGTTCTTC	CASSWSGSRGEQFF
TRBD1	.	TRBV12-3/TRBV12-4	TRBJ1-6	TGTGCCAGCAGTCCATTAGCCGGGACAGGGATGTATACACCCCTCCACTTT	CASSPLAGTGMYTPLHF
.	many	TRBV20-1	TRBJ2-3	TGCAGTGCTAGAGATCCGGGGGGCACAGATACGCAGTATTTT	CSARDPGGTDTQYF
TRBD1	once	TRBV6-5	TRBJ2-2	TGTGCCAGCAGTTACGCGGGACAGGGGATGAACACCGGGGAGCTGTTTTTT	CASSYAGQGMNTGELFF
.	.	TRBV29-1	TRBJ2-5	TGCAGCGTTGAGCCGGGATCGGGAGAGACCCAGTACTTC	CSVEPGSGETQYF
.	.	TRBV25-1	TRBJ2-1	TGTGCCAGCAGTGTTATCCGAGACGGAAACTTTTACAATGAGCAGTTCTTC	CASSVIRDGNFYNEQFF
TRBD2	.	TRBV5-1	TRBJ2-1	TGCGCCAGCAGCTTGACCGGGGGGGCCGTTAATGAGCAGTTCTTC	CASSLTGGAVNEQFF
.	.	TRBV3-1	TRBJ2-1	TGTGCCAGCAGTTTCTTTGCTCTCGGGACCACTCATAATGAGCAGTTCTTC	CASSFFALGTTHNEQFF
TRBD1	.	TRBV7-9	TRBJ2-1	TGTGCCAGCAGCTTATTTATCGGACAGGGCGAAGGCAATGAGCAGTTCTTC	CASSLFIGQGEGNEQFF
.	many	TRBV3-1	TRBJ2-3	TGTGCCAGCAGCCAAACAGATACGCAGTATTTT	CASSQTDTQYF
.	.	TRBV3-1	TRBJ2-3	TGTGCCAGCAGCTCTAGCTTGGCTACGCAGTATTTT	CASSSSLATQYF
TRBD1	.	TRBV4-1	TRBJ1-2	TGCGCCAGCAGCCTAGGACCGGGACAGAACTATGGCTACACCTTC	CASSLGPGQNYGYTF
.	.	TRBV6-5	TRBJ1-6	TGTGCCAGCAGTTCCCACGACAGTTATAATTCACCCCTCCACTTT	CASSSHDSYNSPLHF
TRBD1	.	TRBV28	TRBJ1-1	TGTGCCAGCAGTCCTCTCCTCGGGACAGGGGACACTGAAGCTTTCTTT	CASSPLLGTGDTEAFF
TRBD1	few	TRBV6-6	TRBJ1-2	TGTGCCAGCAGCGACGGACCAGGGGGCAACTATGGCTACACCTTC	CASSDGPGGNYGYTF
.	.	TRBV5-8	TRBJ2-1	TGTGCCAGCAGCTTGATTTTGGGGGCCAGCTCCTACAATGAGCAGTTCTTC	CASSLILGASSYNEQFF
.	many	TRBV6-5	TRBJ2-4	TGTGCCAGCAGTGGGACGTCGCTAGCCAAAAACATTCAGTACTTC	CASSGTSLAKNIQYF
.	few	TRBV15	TRBJ2-5	TGTGCCACCAGCATACTTCCGACTACTCAGGGCCAGTACTTC	CATSILPTTQGQYF
.	.	TRBV6-5	TRBJ1-6	TGTGCCAGCAGTAGGGAGGGAGGGGCGCATTCACCCCTCCACTTT	CASSREGGAHSPLHF
TRBD1	.	TRBV7-2	TRBJ2-7	TGTGCCAGCTGCCTTGGACAGGGTCTGACCTACGAGCAGTACTTC	CASCLGQGLTYEQYF
TRBD2	.	TRBV29-1	TRBJ2-7	TGCAGCGTTGATGGGCGGGGGGACTACGAGCAGTACTTC	CSVDGRGDYEQYF
TRBD1	.	TRBV5-6	TRBJ2-5	TGTGCCAGCAGCTCAAGACAGGGGGCATCAGAGACCCAGTACTTC	CASSSRQGASETQYF
TRBD1	.	TRBV3-1	TRBJ2-7	TGTGCCAGCAGCCTGGGGACAGGGGTGGACGAGCAGTACTTC	CASSLGTGVDEQYF
TRBD2	few	TRBV5-6	TRBJ2-1	TGTGCCAGCAGCGCCGGACTAGCGGGGGGGCACACCAATGAGCAGTTCTTC	CASSAGLAGGHTNEQFF
.	.	TRBV5-1	TRBJ1-2	TGCGCCAGCAGCTTGGAGTCAGCGGGGCGGGGGAACTATGGCTACACCTTC	CASSLESAGRGNYGYTF
.	.	TRBV20-1	TRBJ2-2	TGCAGTGCTAGAGACACCCTGACTAGATTGACGCGCGAGGAGCTGTTTTTT	CSARDTLTRLTREELFF
.	.	TRBV4-2	TRBJ2-7	TGTGCCAGCAGCCAAGATTACTCGGGTCCCTACGAGCAGTACTTC	CASSQDYSGPYEQYF
.	few	TRBV12-3/TRBV12-4	TRBJ1-4	TGTGCCAGCAGTTCCCCATCGTGGGGGACCGGTATTGAAAAACTGTTTTTT	CASSSPSWGTGIEKLFF
.	.	TRBV28	TRBJ1-5	TGTGCCACGATTACAGGCGTCGGAGGTGGAGGGAGCCAGCCCCAGCATTTT	CATITGVGGGGSQPQHF
.	.	TRBV20-1	TRBJ2-5	TGCAGTGCTAGAATAGTTGGGTCGTCTGAAGAGACCCAGTACTTC	CSARIVGSSEETQYF
.	few	TRBV5-6	TRBJ2-5	TGTGCCAGCAGCTCCCTCTTCTACCAAGAGACCCAGTACTTC	CASSSLFYQETQYF
.	.	TRBV7-2	TRBJ1-1	TGTGCCAGCAGCTTAGCCTCTGGTTATGAAGCTTTCTTT	CASSLASGYEAFF
TRBD1	.	TRBV5-1	TRBJ2-7	TGCGCCAGCAGCTTGGCTCCGACAGGGGACACCTACGAGCAGTACTTC	CASSLAPTGDTYEQYF
.	.	TRBV20-1	TRBJ1-5	TGCAGTGCTAGAGAACAGGGATTTAATCAGCCCCAGCATTTT	CSAREQGFNQPQHF
.	.	TRBV3-1	TRBJ2-5	TGTGCCAGCAGCCAACCTCTAGCGAATCAAGAGACCCAGTACTTC	CASSQPLANQETQYF
.	few	TRBV20-1	TRBJ2-1	TGCAGAGCACCCGATAATGAGCAGTTCTTC	CRAPDNEQFF
TRBD2	.	TRBV19	TRBJ2-7	TGTGCCAGCACTAGGGCGGGGGGCCCCTACGAGCAGTACTTC	CASTRAGGPYEQYF
.	few	TRBV11-2	TRBJ2-5	TGTGCCAGCAGCTACGATGGACACACCCTTCAAGAGACCCAGTACTTC	CASSYDGHTLQETQYF
.	.	TRBV15	TRBJ2-1	TGTGCCACCAGCAGTGGCCAGGCGAAGCATGAGCAGTTCTTC	CATSSGQAKHEQFF
.	.	TRBV6-5	TRBJ1-1	TGTGCCAGCAGGAACGGGGTCACAGGCGAAGCTTTCTTT	CASRNGVTGEAFF
.	.	TRBV20-1	TRBJ2-2	TGCAGTGCTAGAGATCCCAGGGGTTCCGGGGAGCTGTTTTTT	CSARDPRGSGELFF
.	few	TRBV7-9	TRBJ2-7	TGTGCCAGCAGTTTCGAGGCTCCCTACGAGCAGTACTTC	CASSFEAPYEQYF
TRBD2	.	TRBV7-3	TRBJ2-4	TGTGCCAGCAGCTTAACGGGGAGGGCCAGGAGCATTCAGTACTTC	CASSLTGRARSIQYF
.	few	TRBV7-8	TRBJ2-3	TGTGCCAGCAGCTTAGACCGTAGGGCATCGCAGTATTTT	CASSLDRRASQYF
TRBD1	few	TRBV7-3	TRBJ1-5	TGTGCCAGCAGCCAGGGACAGGGCAATCAGCCCCAGCATTTT	CASSQGQGNQPQHF